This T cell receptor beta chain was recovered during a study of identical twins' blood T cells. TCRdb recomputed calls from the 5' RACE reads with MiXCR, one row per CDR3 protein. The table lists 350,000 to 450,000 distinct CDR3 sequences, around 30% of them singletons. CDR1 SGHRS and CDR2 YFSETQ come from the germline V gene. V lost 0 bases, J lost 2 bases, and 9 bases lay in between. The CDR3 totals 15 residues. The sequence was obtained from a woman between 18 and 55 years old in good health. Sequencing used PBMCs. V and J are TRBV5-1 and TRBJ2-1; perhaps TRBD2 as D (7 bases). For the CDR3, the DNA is TGCGCCAGCAGCTTGGGCGGGGGCGCCTACAATGAGCAGTTCTTC. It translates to CASSLGGGAYNEQFF.